These 11 T cell receptor beta chains share one sample of origin, sequenced in a study of lymphopenia after photon versus proton radiotherapy. Clones were sequenced by immunoSEQ multiplex PCR, and TCRdb holds only the in-frame ones, with some missing. This sample has 45,000 to 65,000 clones, with more than 70% found just once. Sequenced material: peripheral blood, taken from a patient treated with photon-based radiotherapy. The source is a man aged 50 to 59 with gastric cancer.

The chain is built from TRBV15 and TRBJ2-3, with D uncertain. This CDR3 comprises 15 residues. In germline, CDR1 is LNHNV, CDR2 YYDKDF (reference sequence). The ends were cut back, 1 base at V and 3 bases at J, with 11 bases in the middle. The CDR3 sequence is CATSRGRDLTDTQYF. CDR3 nucleotide sequence: TGTGCCACCAGCAGAGGGAGAGACTTGACAGATACGCAGTATTTT.

The chain has TRBV11-2 and TRBJ2-5; D call uncertain. Germline V gives CDR1 SGHAT, CDR2 FQNNGV. CDR3 length: 12 amino acids. The ends were cut back, 4 bases at V and 5 bases at J, with 8 bases in the middle. The CDR3 DNA reads TGTGCCAGCAGCTACCCTGGTGAGACCCAGTACTTC. Its protein product is CASSYPGETQYF.

This clone was recorded only once. The chain's CDR3 is CASSTQGWQAFF. The CDR3 DNA follows: TGTGCCAGCAGTACACAGGGGTGGCAAGCTTTCTTT. V gene TRBV28 combines with J gene TRBJ1-1, with TRBD1 matching 7 bases. The germline V gene has CDR1 MDHEN and CDR2 SYDVKM. The CDR3 is 12 amino acids. Trimming removed 5 bases from V and 9 bases from J; junction bases left unmatched: 6.

This chain links TRBV11-2 with TRBJ1-2; D gene ambiguous. This CDR3 has 12 residues. Germline-derived CDR1 and CDR2 are SGHAT and FQNNGV. The germline V and J ends were trimmed by 6 bases and 8 bases, with 13 bases remaining between them. DNA of the CDR3: TGTGCCAGCAGGGGGAGGCAGGCGGGCTACACCTTC. It translates to CASRGRQAGYTF.

This chain links TRBV7-9 with TRBJ1-3; D gene unclear. Germline V lookup: CDR1 SEHNR, CDR2 FQNEAQ (reference sequence). The CDR3 is made up of 11 amino acids. The ends were cut back, 3 bases at V and 9 bases at J, with 6 bases in the middle. The CDR3 DNA reads as TGTGCCAGCAGCTTGGGAGGCACCATATATTTT. This translates into CASSLGGTIYF.

This clone was seen a handful of times. V gene TRBV7-9 combines with J gene TRBJ1-2, with TRBD1 identical over 10 bases. Trimming took 0 bases from V and 0 from J; bases not matched to a gene: 1. Germline loops: CDR1 SEHNR, CDR2 FQNEAQ (reference sequence). There are 16 residues in the CDR3. CDR3 loop: CASSLAGTGANYGYTF. The CDR3, as DNA: TGTGCCAGCAGCTTAGCGGGGACAGGGGCTAACTATGGCTACACCTTC.

This clone was recorded once. The chain combines TRBV10-3 with TRBJ2-2; unclear D gene. The CDR3 has 13 residues. Trimming took 10 bases from V and 0 from J, leaving 9 bases between them. Germline lookup yields CDR1 ENHRY and CDR2 SYGVKD. The CDR3 sequence is CAKAQTNTGELFF. The CDR3 DNA is TGTGCCAAGGCACAAACGAACACCGGGGAGCTGTTTTTT.

This chain uses TRBV7-2 with TRBJ2-1; D is unclear. The CDR3 runs 12 residues. Trimming removed 1 base from V and 12 bases from J, with 10 bases in between. Germline CDR1 SGHTA, CDR2 FQGNSA. The CDR3 protein is CASSLDAGWQFF. The CDR3 DNA is TGTGCCAGCAGCTTAGACGCCGGGTGGCAGTTCTTC.

This clone was observed a handful of times. This chain joins TRBV28 and TRBJ2-1; TRBD2 aligns across 10 bases. CDR3 length: 15 amino acids. Germline values: CDR1 MDHEN, CDR2 SYDVKM. Unmatched junction bases numbered 4, after V lost 1 base and J lost 7 bases. The CDR3 sequence: CASSLLGLAVNEQFF. The CDR3 DNA reads TGTGCCAGCAGTTTATTAGGACTAGCGGTAAATGAGCAGTTCTTC.

This clone has only one observation. The chain recombines TRBV7-9 with TRBJ2-5; 12 bases align to TRBD2. There are 17 residues in the CDR3. V was clipped by 6 bases and J by 4 bases; unmatched bases: 12. Germline V CDR1 and CDR2: SEHNR, FQNEAQ (reference sequence). CDR3 protein: CASSSSSGRALGETQYF. The CDR3 bases are TGTGCCAGCAGTTCATCTAGCGGGAGGGCCCTTGGAGAGACCCAGTACTTC.

The chain joins TRBV6-6 to TRBJ2-3, with D perhaps TRBD2 (5 bases). Germline V gene lookup returns CDR1 MNHNY and CDR2 SVGAGI (reference sequence). V was clipped by 1 base and J by 4 bases, with 9 bases between them. This CDR3 is 14 amino acids long. CDR3 sequence (DNA): TGTGCCAGCAGTTACTATCGGGATGCAGATACGCAGTATTTT. It is translated as CASSYYRDADTQYF.